The sequence of this T cell receptor beta chain was determined in a study of PD-1 blockade in classical Hodgkin lymphoma (dated by TCRdb to about 2020). Background on the whole study: Nivolumab dosing was 3 mg/kg intravenously every 2 weeks, continuing until either disease progression or unacceptable toxicity. To define a peripheral blood immune signature of response to PD-1 blockade in classical Hodgkin lymphoma, the study combined TCR beta sequencing with CyTOF. On the study overall, not on this receptor specifically: By C4D1, a significant rise was seen in CD4+ TCR diversity but not in CD8+ TCR diversity (p=0.0027 vs p=0.16), and the rise was most apparent among complete responders (p=0.02). Lower diversity was observed in patients in whom nivolumab was started less than 1 year after ASCT, and these patients were excluded from later analyses so that confounding by immune reconstitution would be avoided. The study was limited to a single clinical trial cohort, and causes of repertoire differences, possibly disease activity or prior therapy, remained undefined. Baseline TCR diversity was reported to be lower in newly diagnosed patients than in healthy donors and to be lower still in relapsed/refractory patients. Trial patients achieving complete response had baseline diversity similar to newly diagnosed patients, whereas partial responders and progressors had significantly lower diversity.

The label giving this sample's time point can be read as: cycle 2 day 1 (C2D1) of nivolumab. All trial patients had relapsed after autologous stem cell transplantation, with cohorts A, B and C differing in prior brentuximab vedotin exposure. The trial cohort comprised more than 55 patients with relapsed/refractory classical Hodgkin lymphoma whose best overall responses were complete response, partial response or progressive disease. Trial patients were treated with single-agent nivolumab in the multi-cohort phase II CheckMate 205 trial. An independent review committee assessed best overall response by applying the 2007 International Working Group response criteria. Trial PBMCs were collected just before the start of nivolumab (C1D1) and during therapy at cycle 2 day 1 and cycle 4 day 1. Peripheral blood was collected in 8 mL Vacutainer Cell Preparation Tubes, from which PBMCs were isolated by centrifugation and then cryopreserved.

As to this clone: Its antigen is currently not known. The sample holds no much larger clone one base away, and base qualities are not on file.

The Qiagen DNeasy kit was used to extract genomic DNA from unsorted PBMCs and from the negatively selected CD4+ and CD8+ fractions. TCR beta CDR3 regions were amplified by immunoSEQ multiplex PCR using primers annealing to V and J segments. A synthetic immune receptor repertoire was used to minimize amplification bias, and remaining bias was computationally removed after sequencing. As for the authors' bioinformatics: Repertoire diversity was quantified as the Shannon entropy index using custom Python scripts. Unsorted, CD4+ and CD8+ repertoires were examined separately, except in combined analyses, for which CD4+ and CD8+ sequences were merged in silico. Clonal expansion was defined as a frequency increase of at least 2-fold after treatment compared with C1D1, and clones undetected at baseline were assigned a pseudocount of 0.5. Singleton clones were defined as clones with 0 or 1 copy at C1D1, and non-singleton clones were defined as clones with 2 or more copies. By matching protein sequences in sorted samples from the same patient, clones expanded in unsorted samples were annotated as CD4+, CD8+ or unknown. Wilcoxon tests were applied to paired samples to test diversity changes from C1D1 to C4D1. The table was pulled from immuneACCESS by TCRdb, which kept in-frame rearrangements only. Such tables lose some clones; where checked, under half of the loss comes from unresolved V genes, and the rest has no known cause. V and J calls and clone size are given by that table; D and trimming were obtained from the DNA. This sample gives around 150,000 clones in total; about 81% of them show up just once. About 9% of the sample goes to the ten largest clones.

For CDR1 and CDR2, the germline V gene lists SGDLS and YYNGEE. V sheds 3 bases and J sheds 0 bases, leaving 10 bases between their ends. The CDR3 has 15 amino acids, counting the end cysteine and phenylalanine. Only CDR3 DNA remains: 45 bases, in frame from the first base. Recombination linked TRBV9 to TRBJ1-5, with no D gene named confidently. The sequenced sample was peripheral blood mononuclear cells (PBMCs), obtained before the second cycle of nivolumab. The clonotype originates from a human donor with classical Hodgkin lymphoma. The DNA sequence follows: TGTGCCAGCAGCGCGGACGGGTATAGCAATCAGCCCCAGCATTTT. Translated, this is CASSADGYSNQPQHF.